The 18 T cell receptor beta chains presented below share a single source sample, sequenced in a study of chemoradiotherapy in HPV16-positive cancers (dated by TCRdb to the early 2020s). To prepare the library, the immunoSEQ multiplex PCR assay was applied. TCRdb obtained this table from immuneACCESS and retained in-frame rearrangements with V and J assigned. These tables miss some clones; where compared with another copy, unresolved V genes account for less than half of the shortfall, and the remainder is unexplained. Present in this sample are about 4,400 clones, 72% of which were seen just once. The ten largest account for 9% to 9.5% of the sample. Specimen: tumor tissue, collected from a patient who underwent chemoradiotherapy. Receptors originate from a human donor with HPV-associated anogenital cancer.

The chain has TRBV6-6 and TRBJ1-4; perhaps TRBD1 as D (6 bases). V lost 5 bases, J lost 4 bases, and 14 bases lay in between. CDR1 MNHNY and CDR2 SVGAGI come from the germline V gene (reference sequence). The CDR3 extends over 15 amino acids. For the CDR3, the DNA is TGTGCCAGCAGTCAGACAGGCAAATATAATGAAAAACTGTTTTTT. Its protein product is CASSQTGKYNEKLFF.

The rearrangement links TRBV18 to TRBJ2-5; D not resolved. Germline values: CDR1 KGHSH, CDR2 LQKENI. The CDR3 contains 14 residues. V shed 6 bases and J shed 2 bases, with 13 bases lying between them. The CDR3 DNA is TGTGCCAGCTCGGGCAGCAGGACGCAAGAGACCCAGTACTTC. Translated, it gives CASSGSRTQETQYF.

The genes are TRBV5-1 and TRBJ1-2; 9 bases map to TRBD1. V lost 0 bases to trimming and J lost 7 bases; unmatched junction nucleotides: 7. CDR3 length: 15 amino acids. CDR1 SGHRS and CDR2 YFSETQ come from the germline V gene. CDR3 coding DNA: TGCGCCAGCAGCTTGGGAGCCGGGACAGGGACTGGCTACACCTTC. This gives the protein CASSLGAGTGTGYTF.

The rearrangement links TRBV7-2 to TRBJ2-1; 11 positions agree with TRBD2. The germline V gene encodes CDR1 SGHTA and CDR2 FQGNSA. Trimming took 10 bases from V and 9 from J; bases not matched to a gene: 8. There are 13 residues in the CDR3. CDR3 bases: TGTGCCACCCGCCCTAGCGGGAGGAGTGAGCAGTTCTTC. Encoded protein: CATRPSGRSEQFF.

V gene TRBV14 combines with J gene TRBJ2-5; 10 bases fit TRBD2. V shed 4 bases and J 3 bases; nucleotides not matched to a gene: 8. This CDR3 region has 16 residues. Germline V CDR1 and CDR2: SGHDN, FVKESK. The CDR3 loop reads CASSLLSGRAEETQYF. Here the CDR3 DNA reads TGTGCCAGCAGCCTATTGAGCGGGAGGGCGGAAGAGACCCAGTACTTC.

The CDR3 DNA reads TGTGCCAGCAGACGACAGGTCACAGATACGCAGTATTTT. Translating it yields CASRRQVTDTQYF. V usage is TRBV28 and J usage is TRBJ2-3; perhaps TRBD1 as D (6 bases). V lost 6 bases to trimming and J lost 2 bases, with 9 bases between them. The germline V gene encodes CDR1 MDHEN and CDR2 SYDVKM. This CDR3 spans 13 amino acids.

The chain recombines TRBV29-1 with TRBJ2-1; D is undetermined. CDR1 and CDR2 (germline): SQVTM, ANQGSEA. The CDR3 length is 11 residues. V was clipped by 2 bases and J by 4 bases, with 3 bases between them. CDR3 DNA sequence: TGCAGCGTTGAACTGTACAATGAGCAGTTCTTC. This sequence encodes CSVELYNEQFF.

The gene calls are TRBV7-2 and TRBJ2-5, with D perhaps TRBD1 or TRBD2 (5 bases each). The V end was cut by 5 bases, the J end by 5 bases, with 18 bases between. This CDR3 comprises 15 residues. The germline gives CDR1 SGHTA, CDR2 FQGNSA. The CDR3 is CASSPFFLGEETQYF. The CDR3 DNA reads as TGTGCCAGCAGCCCCTTCTTCTTAGGGGAGGAGACCCAGTACTTC.

This clone turned up a few times. The chain employs TRBV7-8 and TRBJ1-5, with 11 bases aligning to TRBD1. The germline CDR1 and CDR2 sequences are SGHVS and FQNEAQ. The CDR3 contains 17 residues. J lost 4 bases, V lost 5 bases, and 10 bases had no gene match. For the CDR3, the DNA is TGTGCCAGCAGCCCAAGGAGGGGGACAGGGGGAAATCAGCCCCAGCATTTT. Its translation is CASSPRRGTGGNQPQHF.

Only a few counts were recorded for this clone. The chain employs TRBV7-2 and TRBJ2-1; 10 bases fit TRBD2. This CDR3 spans 15 amino acids. V trimming: 5 bases; J trimming: 5 bases; junction bases outside the gene matches: 6. Germline assignment: CDR1 SGHTA and CDR2 FQGNSA. As DNA, the CDR3 is TGTGCCAGCAGCCTTACTAGCGGGGTACACAATGAGCAGTTCTTC. Its translation: CASSLTSGVHNEQFF.

This chain joins TRBV30 and TRBJ2-7, with D possibly matching TRBD2 (5 bases). Trimming removed 1 base at V and 5 bases at J, with 12 bases between. Looked up from germline, CDR1 is GTSNPN and CDR2 is SVGIG (reference sequence). CDR3 length: 13 amino acids. The CDR3 bases are TGTGCCTGGAGTGAAACTAGTTACAACGAGCAGTACTTC. Translated: CAWSETSYNEQYF.

The chain carries TRBV5-8 and TRBJ1-1; D call uncertain. Germline V gene data show CDR1 as SGHTS and CDR2 as YDEGEE. The ends were cut back, 2 bases at V and 1 base at J, with 12 bases in the middle. The CDR3 has 15 amino acids. The CDR3 DNA follows: TGTGCCAGCAGCTTCGGACTAGGGTGGAACACTGAAGCTTTCTTT. Amino acids: CASSFGLGWNTEAFF.

This clone was found a few times. The chain has TRBV7-2 and TRBJ1-5; D not certain. The CDR3 extends over 15 amino acids. Germline CDR1 SGHTA, CDR2 FQGNSA. V gave up 6 bases and J gave up 0 bases, with 12 bases separating them. The CDR3 region is CASRPDGYSNQPQHF. Written as DNA, the CDR3 is TGTGCCAGCAGACCAGACGGATATAGCAATCAGCCCCAGCATTTT.

This rearrangement joins TRBV11-2 to TRBJ2-5; D uncertain. Germline CDR1 is SGHAT and CDR2 is FQNNGV. The V end was cut by 1 base, the J end by 5 bases, with 8 bases between. The CDR3 runs to 13 residues. The CDR3, as DNA: TGTGCCAGCAGCTTAGTGTTCGGGGAGACCCAGTACTTC. Translating it yields CASSLVFGETQYF.

This clone was found a few times. The CDR3 DNA reads TGTGCCAGCAGCTCCAGGGGGATTAATGAAAAACTGTTTTTT. It specifies CASSSRGINEKLFF. The rearrangement links TRBV7-2 to TRBJ1-4; TRBD1 aligns across 7 bases. Trimming at V came to 4 bases and at J to 4 bases, leaving 3 bases not matched to a gene. Germline-derived CDR1 and CDR2 are SGHTA and FQGNSA. The CDR3 runs to 14 residues.

This clone has more than one count but fewer than ten. This sequence joins TRBV4-1 and TRBJ1-3; D gene unclear. The length of the CDR3 is 19 residues. From germline, CDR1 is MGHRA and CDR2 YSYEKL. Deletions cut 0 bases from V and 1 base from J, with 19 bases between. The CDR3 DNA reads as TGCGCCAGCAGCCAAGATATTAGTCTACAGTTCTTTTCTGGAAACACCATATATTTT. Translating gives CASSQDISLQFFSGNTIYF.

The V gene is TRBV18, the J gene TRBJ2-3; 8 bases are a match to TRBD2. In germline, CDR1 is KGHSH, CDR2 LQKENI. V lost 6 bases and J lost 0; bases outside the gene matches: 11. The CDR3 loop spans 17 amino acids. This CDR3 reads CASSLYDSGASTDTQYF. Written as DNA, the CDR3 is TGTGCCAGCTCTCTTTACGATAGCGGGGCAAGCACAGATACGCAGTATTTT.

This sequence joins TRBV6-1 and TRBJ1-5; tentative D call: TRBD1 (5 bases). The CDR3 spans 15 residues. Germline lookup yields CDR1 MNHNS and CDR2 SASEGT. Trimming took off 6 bases at V and 7 bases at J, with 19 bases between the two ends. CDR3 coding DNA: TGTGCCAGCAGCCTGATCAGGGATCCCTTACAGCCCCAGCATTTT. Its translation: CASSLIRDPLQPQHF.